This T cell receptor beta chain was sequenced for a study of cytomegalovirus exposure and HLA in healthy donors. Both 60 Vbeta primers and 13 Jbeta primers went into the PCR. Measured with immunoSEQ multiplex PCR; TCRdb has only the in-frame clones, and not every one. The sample consists of roughly 170,000 clones, around four fifths of them appearing once. Sampled while nominally healthy, donors likely had unrecorded immune exposures. Comment on this clone: Its antigen is still unknown.

The CDR3 is 13 amino acids. Germline V gene sequence: CDR1 SGHDT, CDR2 YYEEEE. General study findings and limits: Segments of the TCR beta V type were, in most cases, productive about 90% or about 30% of the time in an earlier analysis. V- and J-gene trimming in TCR beta was tied to a missense DCLRE1C variant by an analysis performed later.

V and J are TRBV5-6 and TRBJ2-5, with TRBD2 matching 7 bases. Judging by the DNA end, TRBJ2-7 fits better; the J call may be wrong. The receptor was isolated from a man aged 25 to 40 in good health and CMV-seronegative. Sequencing was done on a sample of PBMCs. CDR3 protein: CASRAMGGYEQYF. CDR3 DNA: TGTGCCAGCAGAGCCATGGGGGGGTACGAGCAGTACTTC.